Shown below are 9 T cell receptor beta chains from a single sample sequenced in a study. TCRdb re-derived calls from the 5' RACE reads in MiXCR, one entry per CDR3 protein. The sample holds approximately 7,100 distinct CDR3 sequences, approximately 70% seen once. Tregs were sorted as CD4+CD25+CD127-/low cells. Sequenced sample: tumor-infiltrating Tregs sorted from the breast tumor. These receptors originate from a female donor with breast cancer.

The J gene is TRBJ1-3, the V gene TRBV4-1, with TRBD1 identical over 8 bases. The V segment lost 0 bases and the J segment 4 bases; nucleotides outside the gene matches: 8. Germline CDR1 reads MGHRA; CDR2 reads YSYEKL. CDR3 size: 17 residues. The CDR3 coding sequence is TGCGCCAGCAGCCAAGATGGCGGACAGGGATTCGGAAACACCATATATTTT. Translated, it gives CASSQDGGQGFGNTIYF.

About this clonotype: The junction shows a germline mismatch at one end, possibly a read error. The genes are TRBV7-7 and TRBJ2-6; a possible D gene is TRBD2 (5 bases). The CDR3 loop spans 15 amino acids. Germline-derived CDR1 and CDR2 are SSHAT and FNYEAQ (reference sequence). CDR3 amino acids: CASSPGVPGANVLTF. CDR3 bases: TGTGCTAGCAGCCCCGGGGTCCCTGGGGCCAACGTCCTGACTTTC.

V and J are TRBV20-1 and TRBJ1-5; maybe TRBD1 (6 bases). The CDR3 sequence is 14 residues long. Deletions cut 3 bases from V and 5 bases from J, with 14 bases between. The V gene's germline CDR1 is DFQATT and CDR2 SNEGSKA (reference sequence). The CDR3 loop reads CSASNRVLYQPQHF. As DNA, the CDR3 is TGCAGTGCTAGCAACAGGGTTCTATATCAGCCCCAGCATTTT.

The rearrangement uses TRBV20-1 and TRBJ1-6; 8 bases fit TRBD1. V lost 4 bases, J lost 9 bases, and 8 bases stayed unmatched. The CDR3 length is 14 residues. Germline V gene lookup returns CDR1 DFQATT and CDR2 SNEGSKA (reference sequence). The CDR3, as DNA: TGCAGTGCTAAGGGGCAGGGGGCAAGTTCACCCCTCCACTTT. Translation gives CSAKGQGASSPLHF.

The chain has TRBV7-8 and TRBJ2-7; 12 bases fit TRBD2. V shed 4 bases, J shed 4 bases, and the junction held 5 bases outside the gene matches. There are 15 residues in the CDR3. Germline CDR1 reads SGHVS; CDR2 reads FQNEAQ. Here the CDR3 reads CASSSTSGRGYEQYF. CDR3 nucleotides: TGTGCCAGCAGCTCGACTAGCGGGAGAGGTTACGAGCAGTACTTC.

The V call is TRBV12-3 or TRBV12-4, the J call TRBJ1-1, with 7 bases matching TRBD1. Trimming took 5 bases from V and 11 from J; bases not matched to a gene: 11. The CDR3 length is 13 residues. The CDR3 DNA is TGTGCCAGCAGTCTACAGGGGAGTCTCTCGGCTTTCTTT. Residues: CASSLQGSLSAFF.

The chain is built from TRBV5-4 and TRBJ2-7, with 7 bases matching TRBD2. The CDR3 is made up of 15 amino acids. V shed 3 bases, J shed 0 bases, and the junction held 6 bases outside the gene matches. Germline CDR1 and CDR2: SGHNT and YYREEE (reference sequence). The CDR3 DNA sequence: TGTGCCAGCAGCTCCGACGCGGGGGACTCCTACGAGCAGTACTTC. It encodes CASSSDAGDSYEQYF.

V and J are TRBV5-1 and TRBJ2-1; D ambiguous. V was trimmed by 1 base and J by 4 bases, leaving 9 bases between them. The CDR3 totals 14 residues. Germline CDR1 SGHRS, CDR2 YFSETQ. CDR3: CASSLHVLYNEQFF. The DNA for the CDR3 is TGCGCCAGCAGCTTGCATGTTCTGTACAATGAGCAGTTCTTC.

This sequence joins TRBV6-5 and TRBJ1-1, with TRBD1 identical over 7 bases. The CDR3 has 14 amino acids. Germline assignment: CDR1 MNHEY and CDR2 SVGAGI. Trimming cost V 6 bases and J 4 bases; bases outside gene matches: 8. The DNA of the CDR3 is TGTGCCAGCAGCCACCGAGGGGGCGGCACTGAAGCTTTCTTT. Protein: CASSHRGGGTEAFF.